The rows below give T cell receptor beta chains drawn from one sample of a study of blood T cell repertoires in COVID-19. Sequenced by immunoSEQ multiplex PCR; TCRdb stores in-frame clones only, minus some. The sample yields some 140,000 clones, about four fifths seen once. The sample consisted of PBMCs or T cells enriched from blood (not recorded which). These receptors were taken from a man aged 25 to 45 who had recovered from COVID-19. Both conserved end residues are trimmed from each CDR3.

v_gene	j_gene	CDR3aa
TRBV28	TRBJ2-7	ASSGRGGPRISYEQY
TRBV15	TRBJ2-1	ATSREQGGNEQF
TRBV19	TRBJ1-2	ASSILHRENYGYT
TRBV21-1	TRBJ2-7	ASSKARGRGYEQY
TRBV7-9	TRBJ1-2	ASSLLTGRDGYT
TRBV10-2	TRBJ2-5	ASSVIAQETQY
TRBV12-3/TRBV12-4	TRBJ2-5	ASQVGRETQY
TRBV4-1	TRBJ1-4	ASSLGQGKATNEKLF
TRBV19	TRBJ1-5	ASSHTDRAKYSNQPQH
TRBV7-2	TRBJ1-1	ASSYSGVGAEAF
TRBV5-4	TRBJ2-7	ASSSTGSSYEQY
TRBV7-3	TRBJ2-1	ASSLNPSGSFEQF
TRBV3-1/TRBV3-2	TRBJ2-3	ASSQEPREVDTQY
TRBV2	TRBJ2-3	ATAWTSGDTQY
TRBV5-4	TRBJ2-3	ASSGGEARTDTQY
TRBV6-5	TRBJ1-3	ASIFGQGNTIY
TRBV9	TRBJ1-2	ASSVASAERGYT
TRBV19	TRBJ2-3	ASSTVGGPADTQY
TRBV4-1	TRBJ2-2	ASSQEQTSGRGSTGELF
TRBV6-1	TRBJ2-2	ASSEGTGVSGELF
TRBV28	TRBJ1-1	ASSGSLLNGGTEAF
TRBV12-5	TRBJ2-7	ASVPTGDFSYEQY
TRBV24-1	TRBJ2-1	ATSDADSSSYNEQF
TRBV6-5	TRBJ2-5	ASNPSGQYQETQY
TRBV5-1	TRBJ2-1	ASSTGLVFNEQF
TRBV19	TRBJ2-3	ASSIGGAGADTQY
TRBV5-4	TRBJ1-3	ASSWTTGGPGNTIY
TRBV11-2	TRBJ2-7	ASSLGPASYEQY
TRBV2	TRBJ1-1	ASSDGVLQPEAF
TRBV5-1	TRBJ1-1	ASSLEDRGNTEAF
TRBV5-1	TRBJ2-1	ASSQTSGAPYNEQF
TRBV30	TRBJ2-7	AGTGTGFYEQY
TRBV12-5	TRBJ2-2	ASGSGTANTGELF
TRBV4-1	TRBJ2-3	ASSQLQGAGDTQY
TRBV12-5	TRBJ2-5	ASKGRDGQETQY
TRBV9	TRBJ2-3	ASSVAGGLRDTQY
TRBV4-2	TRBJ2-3	ASRTGSTDTQY
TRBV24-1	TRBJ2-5	ATSDFLDRVQETQY
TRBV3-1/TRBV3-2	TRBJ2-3	ASSGSQAGGRDTQY
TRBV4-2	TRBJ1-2	ASSQEDTSTNYGYT
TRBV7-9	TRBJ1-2	ASSLGALRGYT
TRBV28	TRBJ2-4	ASSLAGGAKNIQY
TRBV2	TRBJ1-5	ASSRDRGGNQPQH
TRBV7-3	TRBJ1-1	ASSANGNRANTEAF
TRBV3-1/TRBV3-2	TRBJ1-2	ASSHLGAPGYGYT
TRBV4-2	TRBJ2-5	ASSQESAGGSQETQY
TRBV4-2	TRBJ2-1	ASSRIEGLAGNEQF
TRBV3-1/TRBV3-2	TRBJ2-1	ASSQDPLGLAGDYNEQF